This T cell receptor (beta chain) comes out of a study of shared clonotypes between healthy human individuals. This CDR3 comprises 15 residues. Germline V gene sequence: CDR1 SGHKS, CDR2 YYEKEE (reference sequence). V was clipped by 4 bases and J by 5 bases; unmatched bases: 3. Profiling relied on immunoSEQ multiplex PCR, and the TCRdb table lists in-frame clones only, not all of them. The sample has some 680,000 clones, around three quarters seen once. This clone was seen a single time. This rearrangement joins TRBV5-5 to TRBJ2-1, with TRBD2 matching over 13 bases. Sequenced material: memory CD4+ T cells sorted from blood. Subset specified: CD45RA-negative fraction. This clonotype was sampled from a woman in her twenties or thirties in good health. CDR3 nucleotide sequence: TGTGCCAGCAGCACTAGCGGGGGGGACCACAATGAGCAGTTCTTC. Translation gives CASSTSGGDHNEQFF. The whole variable domain, remainder taken from reference TRBV5-5 and TRBJ2-1, is DAGVTQSPTHLIKTRGQQVTLRCSPISGHKSVSWYQQVLGQGPQFIFQYYEKEERGRGNFPDRFSARQFPNYSSELNVNALLLGDSALYLCASSTSGGDHNEQFFGPGTRLTVL.